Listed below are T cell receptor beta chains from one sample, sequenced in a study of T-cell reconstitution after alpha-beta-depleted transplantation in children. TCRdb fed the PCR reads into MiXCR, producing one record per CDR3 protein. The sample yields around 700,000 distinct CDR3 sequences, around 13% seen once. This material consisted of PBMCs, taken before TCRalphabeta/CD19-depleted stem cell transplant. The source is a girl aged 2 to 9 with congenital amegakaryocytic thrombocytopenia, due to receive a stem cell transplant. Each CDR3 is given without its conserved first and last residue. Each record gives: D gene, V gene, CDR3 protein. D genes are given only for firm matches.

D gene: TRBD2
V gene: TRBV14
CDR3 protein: ASSQESSASGRLNEQF

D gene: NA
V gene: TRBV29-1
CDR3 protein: SVGWMNTEAF

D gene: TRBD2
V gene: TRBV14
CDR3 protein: ASSKGSGGRRGDEQF

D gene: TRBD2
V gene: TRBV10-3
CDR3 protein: AISGRTSGIGYEQY

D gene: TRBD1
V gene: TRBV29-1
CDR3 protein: SVGQDYNEQF

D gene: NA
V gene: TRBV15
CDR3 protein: ATSKDGTGINEQY

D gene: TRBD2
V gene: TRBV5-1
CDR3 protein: ASHGLEETQY

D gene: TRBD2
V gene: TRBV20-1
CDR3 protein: SASETSGFYEQY

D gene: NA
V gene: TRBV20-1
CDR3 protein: SAKGNSYEQY

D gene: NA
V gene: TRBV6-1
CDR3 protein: ASSDLPHYRSGANVLT

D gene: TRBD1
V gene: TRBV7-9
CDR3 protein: ASSSRTGDGYT

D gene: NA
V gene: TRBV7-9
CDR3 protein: ASSPPGRGTDTQY

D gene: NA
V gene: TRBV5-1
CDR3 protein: ASSGDYEQY

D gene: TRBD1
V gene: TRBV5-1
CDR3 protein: ASSEGGPTNQPQH

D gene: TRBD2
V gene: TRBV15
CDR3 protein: ATTASGGTDTQY

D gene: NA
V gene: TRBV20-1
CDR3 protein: STNRFGSYNEQF

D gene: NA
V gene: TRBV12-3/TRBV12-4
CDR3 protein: ASSFTFVQRTAATNEKLF

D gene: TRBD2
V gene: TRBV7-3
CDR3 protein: ASSPASGLYNEQF

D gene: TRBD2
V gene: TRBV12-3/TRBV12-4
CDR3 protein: ASSLDLRATSGSTDTQY

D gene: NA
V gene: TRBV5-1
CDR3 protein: ASSLGRIGSRVNEQF

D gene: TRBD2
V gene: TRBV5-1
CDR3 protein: ASRMTSVGTDTQY

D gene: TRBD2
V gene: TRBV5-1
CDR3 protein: ASSPMTSGSPGETQY

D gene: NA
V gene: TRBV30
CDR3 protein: AAGMAGELF

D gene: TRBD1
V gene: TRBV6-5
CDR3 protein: ASSYLPGQGGDEQF

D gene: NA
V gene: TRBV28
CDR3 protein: ASSLWVQVENTEAF

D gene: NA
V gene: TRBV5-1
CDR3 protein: ASTGSLITEAF

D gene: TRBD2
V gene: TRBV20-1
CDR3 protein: GVASGSYEQY

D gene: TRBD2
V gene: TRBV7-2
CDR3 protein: AGSSRLAGAGELF

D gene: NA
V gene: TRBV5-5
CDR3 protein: ASSERIGSVTGELF

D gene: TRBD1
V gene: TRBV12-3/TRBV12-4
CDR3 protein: ASSSHRGSGYT

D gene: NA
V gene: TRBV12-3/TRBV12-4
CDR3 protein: ASSLPAPRGNRYGYT